There are many counts of the clone carrying this TCR beta chain. The size of this beta chain means little, since it is a stray read in a library made for alpha chains. The entry originates in a study of spatial heterogeneity in lung cancer. Time point indicated: sample taken at primary tumor resection. The sequenced material consisted of unsorted whole RNA from tumor, nontumor lung or frozen PBMC. V lost 10 bases to trimming and J lost 0 bases, with 9 bases between them. CDR3 length equals 12 residues. Germline lookup yields CDR1 SGHTA and CDR2 FQGNSA. TCRdb itself ran the 5' RACE reads through MiXCR, one entry per CDR3 protein. The sample consists of 11,000 or so distinct CDR3 sequences, less than 4% of them appearing once.

The chain combines TRBV7-2 with TRBJ2-5; maybe TRBD2 (6 bases). This clonotype was sampled from a female donor with early-stage non-small cell lung cancer. The material sequenced was PBMCs, taken at surgery. The CDR3 sequence: CATGGDQETQYF. CDR3 in DNA: TGTGCCACCGGAGGGGACCAAGAGACCCAGTACTTC.